The 30 T cell receptor beta chains reported below all come from one sample, sequenced in a study of blood T cell repertoires in COVID-19. Here immunoSEQ multiplex PCR was the method, and the copy in TCRdb shows in-frame clones only, minus some. Among some 69,000 clones, roughly 85% were seen once, and the ten largest hold approximately 1.7%. The sequencing sample was made of peripheral blood. The origin of the receptors is a woman aged 60-70 years with acute or convalescent COVID-19.

The V gene is TRBV4-1, the J gene TRBJ1-5; 7 bases map to TRBD1. The germline V gene has CDR1 MGHRA and CDR2 YSYEKL. The CDR3 sequence is 14 residues long. With V trimmed by 4 bases and J by 3 bases, 3 bases remained unmatched. The CDR3 region has the DNA TGCGCCAGCAGCCCCGGACAGGTCAATCAGCCCCAGCATTTT. Protein product: CASSPGQVNQPQHF.

V is TRBV5-5 and J is TRBJ1-6, with D perhaps TRBD1 (5 bases). The CDR3 loop spans 14 amino acids. Per germline, CDR1 SGHKS and CDR2 YYEKEE (reference sequence). The V end was cut by 3 bases, the J end by 7 bases, with 11 bases between. The CDR3 DNA sequence: TGTGCCAGCAGCTCCGGGACTACCAATTCACCCCTCCACTTT. The encoded protein is CASSSGTTNSPLHF.

This sequence joins TRBV7-8 and TRBJ1-5; D is unresolved. V was trimmed by 6 bases and J by 4 bases, leaving 16 bases between them. CDR3 size: 15 residues. Germline-derived CDR1 and CDR2 are SGHVS and FQNEAQ. CDR3 amino acids: CASRRSGYANQPQHF. For the CDR3, the DNA is TGTGCCAGCAGGAGATCCGGGTACGCGAATCAGCCCCAGCATTTT.

J is TRBJ2-7 and V is TRBV30; 11 nucleotides match TRBD2. The J segment lost 0 bases and the V segment lost 0 bases, leaving 7 bases of the junction unmatched. The CDR3 sequence is 17 residues long. Germline V gives CDR1 GTSNPN, CDR2 SVGIG (reference sequence). In nucleotides, the CDR3 is TGTGCCTGGAGTGTACAACGTAGCGGGAGGGACTCCTACGAGCAGTACTTC. Its translation is CAWSVQRSGRDSYEQYF.

The chain is built from TRBV6-5 and TRBJ2-5; possibly TRBD1 for D (6 bases). Germline lookup yields CDR1 MNHEY and CDR2 SVGAGI. The CDR3 length is 14 residues. Trimming removed 4 bases from V and 2 bases from J, with 11 bases in between. CDR3 coding DNA: TGTGCCAGCAGTTTTATGACAGGACAAGAGACCCAGTACTTC. This translates into CASSFMTGQETQYF.

This clone was detected only once. The V gene is TRBV9, the J gene TRBJ2-2; tentatively, D is TRBD2 (5 bases). The CDR3 contains 13 residues. Per germline, CDR1 SGDLS and CDR2 YYNGEE. V was clipped by 3 bases and J by 2 bases, with 5 bases between them. CDR3 protein: CASSGTNTGELFF. The DNA for the CDR3 is TGTGCCAGCAGCGGGACTAACACCGGGGAGCTGTTTTTT.

This clone was counted once. The V call is TRBV5-6, the J call TRBJ1-1, with TRBD1 matching over 10 bases. Germline lookup yields CDR1 SGHDT and CDR2 YYEEEE. The CDR3 has 15 residues. Germline trimming cut 2 bases from V and 5 bases from J; bases unmatched to any gene: 6. CDR3 sequence reads: CASSFFGQGGTEAFF. The CDR3, as DNA: TGTGCCAGCAGCTTTTTTGGACAGGGGGGAACTGAAGCTTTCTTT.

The rearrangement joins TRBV2 to TRBJ1-4, with D perhaps matching TRBD1 (6 bases). This CDR3 contains 17 residues. V was shortened by 0 bases and J by 3 bases, with 14 bases between the two germline ends. The germline V gene encodes CDR1 SNHLY and CDR2 FYNNEI. For the CDR3, the DNA is TGTGCCAGCAGTGAAGCGTTTTCTCGACAGGCTAATGAAAAACTGTTTTTT. Its translation is CASSEAFSRQANEKLFF.

This clone has only a few counts. The genes are TRBV20-1 and TRBJ1-1; 11 bases are shared with TRBD1. Trimming took 3 bases from V and 7 from J; bases not matched to a gene: 7. The length of the CDR3 is 14 residues. Per germline, CDR1 DFQATT and CDR2 SNEGSKA (reference sequence). The CDR3 sequence is CSASLGTGGSEAFF. For the CDR3, the DNA is TGCAGTGCTAGTCTTGGGACAGGGGGAAGTGAAGCTTTCTTT.

The chain combines TRBV5-1 with TRBJ1-3; perhaps TRBD1 as D (5 bases). V was pared by 0 bases and J by 0 bases, with 25 bases between. This CDR3 is built from 21 residues. CDR1 and CDR2 (germline): SGHRS, YFSETQ. As DNA, the CDR3 is TGCGCCAGCAGCTTGGACAAGCTGGGGCAAGAACTGTACCTCTCTGGAAACACCATATATTTT. It is translated as CASSLDKLGQELYLSGNTIYF.

The rearrangement uses TRBV6-1 and TRBJ1-2, with D hard to call. Germline values: CDR1 MNHNS, CDR2 SASEGT. There are 12 residues in the CDR3. The V end lost 2 bases, the J end lost 8 bases, and 9 bases lay between the germline ends. The CDR3 sequence: CASSEFPAGYTF. The CDR3 region has the DNA TGTGCCAGCAGTGAATTCCCCGCGGGCTACACCTTC.

There are a few counts of this clone. The V gene is TRBV5-6, the J gene TRBJ1-4; maybe TRBD1 (6 bases). Looked up from germline, CDR1 is SGHDT and CDR2 is YYEEEE. V lost 6 bases and J lost 3, with 24 bases in between. The CDR3 is made up of 18 amino acids. The CDR3 nucleotides read TGTGCCAGCACCCTTGCTCCCCTACACAGGGCGCCTAATGAAAAACTGTTTTTT. This gives the protein CASTLAPLHRAPNEKLFF. Based on the CDR3 plus reference TRBV5-6 and TRBJ1-4, the full variable domain is DAGVTQSPTHLIKTRGQQVTLRCSPKSGHDTVSWYQQALGQGPQFIFQYYEEEERQRGNFPDRFSGHQFPNYSSELNVNALLLGDSALYLCASTLAPLHRAPNEKLFFGSGTQLSVL.

The chain carries TRBV14 and TRBJ1-6, with unresolved D. V was shortened by 0 bases and J by 9 bases, with 3 bases between the two germline ends. There are 12 residues in the CDR3. Germline V CDR1 and CDR2: SGHDN, FVKESK. CDR3 loop: CASSQEASPLHF. CDR3 in DNA: TGTGCCAGCAGCCAAGAAGCTTCACCCCTCCACTTT.

The rearrangement joins TRBV9 to TRBJ1-2; TRBD1 might be the D (6 bases). Trimming took off 0 bases at V and 5 bases at J, with 11 bases between the two ends. The length of the CDR3 is 14 residues. CDR1 is SGDLS and CDR2 is YYNGEE in the germline V gene. As DNA, the CDR3 is TGTGCCAGCAGCGTAGTGGACAGTTCTTATGGCTACACCTTC. Translating gives CASSVVDSSYGYTF. The whole variable domain, filled in from reference TRBV9 and TRBJ1-2, reads DSGVTQTPKHLITATGQRVTLRCSPRSGDLSVYWYQQSLDQGLQFLIQYYNGEERAKGNILERFSAQQFPDLHSELNLSSLELGDSALYFCASSVVDSSYGYTFGSGTRLTVV.

V gene TRBV11-2 combines with J gene TRBJ1-2; D not resolved. This CDR3 region has 14 residues. Germline CDR1 and CDR2: SGHAT and FQNNGV. Trimming pared 3 bases from V and 2 bases from J, leaving 10 bases between. This chain's CDR3 is CASSFVIQNYGYTF. CDR3 nucleotide sequence: TGTGCCAGCAGCTTTGTCATACAAAACTATGGCTACACCTTC.

This clone has only a few counts. The chain employs TRBV6-1 and TRBJ1-2; D call uncertain. Germline CDR1 MNHNS, CDR2 SASEGT. Trimming removed 8 bases at V and 6 bases at J, with 13 bases between. There are 12 residues in the CDR3. The DNA of the CDR3 is TGTGCCAGCCACCCGAGGGCGAATGGCTACACCTTC. Its protein product is CASHPRANGYTF.

The chain employs TRBV3-1 (or the pseudogene TRBV3-2) and TRBJ1-4; 7 nucleotides match TRBD1. The CDR3 runs to 15 residues. The junction had 6 bases not matched to a gene; V was cut back by 2 bases and J by 6 bases. Germline loops: CDR1 LGHDT, CDR2 YNNKEL (reference sequence). In nucleotides, the CDR3 is TGTGCCAGCAGCCAACGGACAGGAAACCATGAAAAACTGTTTTTT. It translates to CASSQRTGNHEKLFF.

The chain combines TRBV29-1 with TRBJ1-2; no reliable D call. Deletions cut 6 bases from V and 8 bases from J, with 22 bases between. Germline CDR1 and CDR2: SQVTM and ANQGSEA. This CDR3 has 14 amino acids. The CDR3 protein is CSVRATGGSGGYTF. In DNA, the CDR3 is TGCAGCGTCCGCGCGACGGGAGGAAGCGGGGGCTACACCTTC.

This clone was seen a handful of times. The chain couples TRBV7-8 to TRBJ1-3, with TRBD1 as a possible D gene (6 bases). CDR1 and CDR2 from the germline V gene are SGHVS and FQNEAQ. The CDR3 length is 17 residues. Between the trimmed V and J ends, which lost 2 bases and 2 bases, there was a span of 16 bases. As DNA, the CDR3 is TGTGCCAGCAGCTTAAAACCAGGGGATGTTCCTGGAAACACCATATATTTT. This sequence encodes CASSLKPGDVPGNTIYF.

The chain combines TRBV11-2 with TRBJ1-1, with 7 bases that match TRBD1. The CDR3 spans 15 residues. Germline CDR1 is SGHAT and CDR2 is FQNNGV. Trimming took 2 bases from V and 1 from J; bases not matched to a gene: 4. The CDR3 DNA reads as TGTGCCAGCAGCTTAACGACAGGGACGAACACTGAAGCTTTCTTT. Amino acid sequence: CASSLTTGTNTEAFF.

This clone appeared a few times. This sequence joins TRBV28 and TRBJ1-1, with D tentatively TRBD1 (5 bases). Germline CDR1 is MDHEN and CDR2 is SYDVKM. The CDR3 sequence is 16 residues long. Trimming left V 2 bases short and J 7 bases short, with 20 bases between. The CDR3 nucleotides read TGTGCCAGCAGTTTAAATCAGAGGATGTTAGACAGTGAAGCTTTCTTT. Translation gives CASSLNQRMLDSEAFF.

The CDR3 DNA is TGTGCCAGTAGGGTCACCCGGGATCAGCCCCAGCATTTT. This encodes CASRVTRDQPQHF. The V call is TRBV19, the J call TRBJ1-5; no clear D. Per germline, CDR1 LNHDA and CDR2 SQIVND (reference sequence). This CDR3 is 13 amino acids long. V was clipped by 6 bases and J by 5 bases, with 11 bases between them.

This chain links TRBV6-5 with TRBJ2-7; 8 bases align to TRBD2. Germline trimming cut 0 bases from V and 4 bases from J; bases unmatched to any gene: 5. CDR1 is MNHEY, CDR2 SVGAGI, per germline. The CDR3 runs 15 residues. CDR3 protein: CASSYSTSGSYEQYF. CDR3 in DNA: TGTGCCAGCAGTTACTCGACCAGCGGGAGTTACGAGCAGTACTTC.

V usage is TRBV19 and J usage is TRBJ1-5; 12 nucleotides line up with TRBD1. Looked up from germline, CDR1 is LNHDA and CDR2 is SQIVND (reference sequence). This CDR3 contains 15 residues. Losses at the gene ends were 10 bases for V and 7 bases for J; bases not matched to a gene: 11. CDR3 coding DNA: TGTGCCACCAAAACCGGGACAGGGGGCTGGCAGCCCCAGCATTTT. It translates to CATKTGTGGWQPQHF. The full variable domain, completed using reference TRBV19 and TRBJ1-5, is DGGITQSPKYLFRKEGQNVTLSCEQNLNHDAMYWYRQDPGQGLRLIYYSQIVNDFQKGDIAEGYSVSREKKESFPLTVTSAQKNPTAFYLCATKTGTGGWQPQHFGDGTRLSIL.

V gene TRBV2 combines with J gene TRBJ1-2, with D perhaps matching TRBD1 (5 bases). Per the germline V gene, CDR1 is SNHLY and CDR2 is FYNNEI. Trimming pared 1 base from V and 5 bases from J, leaving 17 bases between. The CDR3 has 16 amino acids. CDR3 residues: CASSEGRRGAFYGYTF. The CDR3 DNA reads as TGTGCCAGCAGTGAAGGGAGGAGGGGAGCGTTTTATGGCTACACCTTC.

The chain links TRBV28 to TRBJ1-1, with TRBD1 matching 8 bases. CDR1 is MDHEN and CDR2 is SYDVKM in the germline V gene. This CDR3 is built from 12 residues. The V segment lost 5 bases and the J segment 10 bases; nucleotides outside the gene matches: 6. For the CDR3, the DNA is TGTGCCAGCAGTCGACAGGGGTATGGAGCTTTCTTT. Translation gives CASSRQGYGAFF.

This chain links TRBV3-1 (or the pseudogene TRBV3-2) with TRBJ1-6; no reliable D call. CDR1 is LGHDT and CDR2 is YNNKEL in the germline V gene (reference sequence). V shed 5 bases and J shed 9 bases, with 11 bases lying between them. This CDR3 is built from 13 residues. The CDR3 spells CASSLSISSPLHF. In DNA, the CDR3 is TGTGCCAGCAGCTTATCTATTAGTTCACCCCTCCACTTT.

The chain recombines TRBV4-2 with TRBJ2-1; 14 positions agree with TRBD2. CDR1 is LGHNA, CDR2 YNFKEQ, per germline. V lost 5 bases, J lost 3 bases, and 6 bases stayed unmatched. This CDR3 spans 17 amino acids. CDR3 region: CASSYGTSGSVYNEQFF. DNA of the CDR3: TGTGCCAGCAGCTATGGGACTAGCGGGAGCGTCTACAATGAGCAGTTCTTC.

The chain recombines TRBV10-3 with TRBJ1-6, with 7 bases lining up with TRBD1. J was trimmed by 6 bases and V by 10 bases; bases with no gene match: 6. Germline V gives CDR1 ENHRY, CDR2 SYGVKD. The CDR3 contains 13 residues. The CDR3 sequence: CATQRDSNSPLHF. CDR3 nucleotide sequence: TGTGCCACCCAACGGGACAGTAATTCACCCCTCCACTTT.

This clone appeared a few times. The rearrangement links TRBV19 to TRBJ1-2; possibly TRBD1 for D (6 bases). This CDR3 comprises 15 residues. Germline-derived CDR1 and CDR2 are LNHDA and SQIVND (reference sequence). V shed 3 bases and J shed 2 bases, with 13 bases lying between them. CDR3 DNA: TGTGCCAGTAGTATCCAGAACAGGGTAAACTATGGCTACACCTTC. Protein sequence: CASSIQNRVNYGYTF.